This T cell receptor (beta chain) was profiled in a study of T cell clonotyping in hematopoietic cell transplantation. Looked up from germline, CDR1 is SNHLY and CDR2 is FYNNEI. This CDR3 is 15 amino acids long. Trimming left V 4 bases short and J 1 base short, with 10 bases between. Clones were sequenced by immunoSEQ multiplex PCR, and TCRdb holds only the in-frame ones, with some missing. The sample lists 9,000 to 15,000 clones, 75% to 90% occurring once. Study-level results: After transplant, recipient diversity fell while pathologically expanded clonotypes grew through day 180. Broader posttransplant TCR repertoire diversity was predicted by graft donor and pretransplant recipient Inverse Simpson Index values.

Comment on this clone: Its antigen is unknown.

The V gene is TRBV2, the J gene TRBJ2-2; no firm D call. What was sequenced was peripheral blood mononuclear cells. The TCR was taken from a human donor who either received an allogeneic hematopoietic cell transplant for a myeloid malignancy or was a related donor (not recorded which). Some clones in this sample may be carry-over from other donors' samples. The CDR3 nucleotides are TGTGCCAGCAGTGTGACGGAACTGAACACCGGGGAGCTGTTTTTT. Its protein is CASSVTELNTGELFF.